Below, 15 T cell receptor beta chains from the same sample are listed, as sequenced in a study of beta chain features in type 1 diabetes. Every isolated RNA sample was fully reverse transcribed, so sequencing captured expressed TCRB transcripts. Sequencing was performed with immunoSEQ multiplex PCR; in TCRdb, only in-frame clones are kept and a portion is missing. The table includes 300,000 or so clones, 6.5% to 10% detected once. Sequencing was done on a sample of central memory CD4+ T cells from blood. The receptors shown here come from a woman aged 18-29 years in good health.

This clone has just a few counts. The chain recombines TRBV6-5 with TRBJ2-1; 9 nucleotides line up with TRBD2. CDR1 is MNHEY and CDR2 is SVGAGI in the germline V gene. The CDR3 has 14 amino acids. V lost 8 bases and J lost 5; bases outside the gene matches: 7. The CDR3 DNA reads as TGTGCCAGCTCCTACCCTAGCGGGAACAATGAGCAGTTCTTC. Translating it yields CASSYPSGNNEQFF.

CDR3 region: CASSGHYEQYF. In DNA form, the CDR3 reads TGTGCCAGCAGCGGTCACTACGAGCAGTACTTC. The V and J genes are TRBV7-2 and TRBJ2-7, with D unresolved. CDR1 is SGHTA, CDR2 FQGNSA, per germline. The V gene lost 5 bases and the J gene lost 3 bases, with 5 bases spanning the gap. The CDR3 spans 11 residues.

This clone appeared many times. The CDR3: CASSLSTPGGETQYF. In DNA, the CDR3 is TGTGCCAGCAGTTTGTCGACGCCGGGGGGGGAGACCCAGTACTTC. This sequence joins TRBV28 and TRBJ2-5, with 8 positions matching TRBD2. Germline trimming cut 3 bases from V and 5 bases from J; bases unmatched to any gene: 8. The CDR3 has 15 amino acids. The V gene's germline CDR1 is MDHEN and CDR2 SYDVKM.

This clone was recorded at least ten times. The V call is TRBV2, the J call TRBJ2-1; the match to TRBD2 covers 7 bases. V trimming: 4 bases; J trimming: 2 bases; junction bases outside the gene matches: 5. The CDR3 is 15 amino acids. CDR1 and CDR2 from the germline V gene are SNHLY and FYNNEI. The DNA for the CDR3 is TGTGCCAGCAGTGGTTGGGCGGGAGCCTACAATGAGCAGTTCTTC. Residues: CASSGWAGAYNEQFF.

This clone occurred a few times. Being one base from a much bigger clone, this may be a read error. The same CDR3 is also encoded by other DNA sequences in this sample. J is TRBJ2-3 and V is TRBV4-2; D gene ambiguous. The CDR3 is made up of 11 amino acids. Germline V gives CDR1 LGHNA, CDR2 YNFKEQ. V was cut by 1 base and J by 6 bases, with 2 bases left in between. The CDR3 reads CASSQGDTQYF. The CDR3 DNA is TGTGCCAGCAGCCAAGGGGATACGCAGTATTTT.

This clone was recorded a few times. The junction departs from the called germline gene at one end, perhaps through a read error. This chain joins TRBV7-8 and TRBJ2-7, with D possibly matching TRBD1 (5 bases). Looked up from germline, CDR1 is SGHVS and CDR2 is FQNEAQ. This CDR3 is built from 16 residues. CDR3 DNA sequence: TGTGCCAGCAGATTAGACAAAGGTGGGGCCTCCTACGAGCAGTACTTC. Amino acids: CASRLDKGGASYEQYF.

This sequence joins TRBV11-1 and TRBJ1-2; 12 nucleotides line up with TRBD1. The CDR3 loop spans 18 amino acids. Germline CDR1 and CDR2: SGHAT and FQDESV (reference sequence). Trimming removed 4 bases from V and 2 bases from J; junction bases left unmatched: 11. The CDR3 DNA follows: TGTGCCAGCAGCTCCCCCCGGGACAGGGGGCCTAGAAACTATGGCTACACCTTC. Translation: CASSSPRDRGPRNYGYTF.

The V and J genes are TRBV7-8 and TRBJ1-4; 8 bases fit TRBD1. The CDR3 totals 15 residues. With V trimmed by 4 bases and J by 4 bases, 5 bases remained unmatched. CDR1 is SGHVS and CDR2 is FQNEAQ in the germline V gene. CDR3 loop: CASSSGQVYNEKLFF. The CDR3 DNA follows: TGTGCCAGCAGCTCGGGACAGGTGTATAATGAAAAACTGTTTTTT.

In nucleotides, the CDR3 is TGTGCCAGCAGCTTAGTTTTGGAGTATCGGCAGTACTTC. Translating gives CASSLVLEYRQYF. This chain joins TRBV7-4 and TRBJ2-7; D call uncertain. This CDR3 is 13 amino acids long. Trimming took off 1 base at V and 9 bases at J, with 13 bases between the two ends. From germline, CDR1 is SGHVT and CDR2 SQSDAQ.

This clone has a handful of counts. This sequence joins TRBV18 and TRBJ1-2, with TRBD1 identical over 8 bases. CDR1 and CDR2 from the germline V gene are KGHSH and LQKENI. J gave up 0 bases and V 3 bases, and 3 bases lay outside the gene matches. The CDR3 covers 15 residues. CDR3 nucleotide sequence: TGTGCCAGCTCACCTCAGGGGGCCGCTAACTATGGCTACACCTTC. Translation gives CASSPQGAANYGYTF.

The rearrangement links TRBV11-2 to TRBJ2-7; no definite D call. V lost 1 base to trimming and J lost 3 bases, with 7 bases between them. CDR3 length: 13 residues. Germline lookup yields CDR1 SGHAT and CDR2 FQNNGV. The CDR3 DNA reads as TGTGCCAGCAGCTTAGCGCACGGCTACGAGCAGTACTTC. It translates to CASSLAHGYEQYF.

The chain joins TRBV5-1 to TRBJ2-5; D unclear. CDR1 is SGHRS and CDR2 is YFSETQ in the germline V gene. V was pared by 3 bases and J by 4 bases, with 7 bases between. The CDR3 runs 12 residues. CDR3 in amino acids: CASSSAGETQYF. DNA of the CDR3: TGCGCCAGCAGCTCTGCCGGAGAGACCCAGTACTTC.

This clone appeared many times. The chain has TRBV10-3 and TRBJ2-3, with 10 bases identical to TRBD2. Germline assignment: CDR1 ENHRY and CDR2 SYGVKD. The CDR3 loop spans 17 amino acids. Trimming at V came to 6 bases and at J to 0 bases, leaving 9 bases not matched to a gene. The CDR3 loop reads CAISGPSGSTSTDTQYF. The CDR3 DNA is TGTGCCATCAGCGGTCCTAGCGGGAGTACTAGCACAGATACGCAGTATTTT.

This clone was counted a few times. The gene calls are TRBV4-1 and TRBJ2-1; 8 positions match TRBD1. Germline V gene lookup returns CDR1 MGHRA and CDR2 YSYEKL. The CDR3 is 13 amino acids. V shed 1 base, J shed 15 bases, and the junction held 8 bases outside the gene matches. DNA for the CDR3: TGCGCCAGCAGCCAAGCCCACAGGGGGGAGTGGTTCTTC. Its translation: CASSQAHRGEWFF.

This clone was found a few times. The genes are TRBV7-2 and TRBJ2-5; D is possibly TRBD2 (6 bases). V lost 2 bases to trimming and J lost 9 bases, with 19 bases between them. Germline values: CDR1 SGHTA, CDR2 FQGNSA. The CDR3 covers 15 residues. This CDR3 is CASSLNPLAFGAQYF. The CDR3 region has the DNA TGTGCCAGCAGCTTAAATCCCCTAGCGTTTGGTGCCCAGTACTTC.